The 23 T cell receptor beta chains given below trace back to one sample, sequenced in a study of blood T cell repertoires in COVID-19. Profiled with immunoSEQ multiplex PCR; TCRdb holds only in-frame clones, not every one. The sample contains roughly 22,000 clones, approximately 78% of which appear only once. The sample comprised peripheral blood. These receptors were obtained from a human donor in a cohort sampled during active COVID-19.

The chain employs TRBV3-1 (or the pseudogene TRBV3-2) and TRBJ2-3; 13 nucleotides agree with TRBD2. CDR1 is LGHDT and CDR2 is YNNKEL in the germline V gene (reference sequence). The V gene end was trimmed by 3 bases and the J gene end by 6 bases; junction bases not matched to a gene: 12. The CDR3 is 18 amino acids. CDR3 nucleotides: TGTGCCAGCAGCCACTCGGTACGACTAGCGGGAGGTTCGGATACGCAGTATTTT. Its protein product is CASSHSVRLAGGSDTQYF.

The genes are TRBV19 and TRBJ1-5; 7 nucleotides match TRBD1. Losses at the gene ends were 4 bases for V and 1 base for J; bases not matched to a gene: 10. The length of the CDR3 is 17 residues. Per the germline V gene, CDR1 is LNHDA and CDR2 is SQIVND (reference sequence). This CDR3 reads CASSTTGIGISNQPQHF. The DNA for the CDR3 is TGTGCCAGTAGTACGACAGGGATTGGAATCAGCAATCAGCCCCAGCATTTT.

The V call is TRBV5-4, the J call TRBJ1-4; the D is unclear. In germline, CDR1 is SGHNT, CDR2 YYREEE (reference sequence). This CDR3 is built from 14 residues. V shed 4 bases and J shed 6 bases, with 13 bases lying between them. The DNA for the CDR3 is TGTGCCAGCAGCCGCAGGTGGCTTGATGAAAAACTGTTTTTT. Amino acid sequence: CASSRRWLDEKLFF.

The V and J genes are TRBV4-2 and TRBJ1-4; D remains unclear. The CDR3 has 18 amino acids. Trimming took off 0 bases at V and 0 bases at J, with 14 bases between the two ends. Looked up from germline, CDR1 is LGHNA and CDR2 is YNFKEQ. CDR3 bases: TGTGCCAGCAGCCAAGATATTTCCCAGGCAGCAACTAATGAAAAACTGTTTTTT. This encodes CASSQDISQAATNEKLFF.

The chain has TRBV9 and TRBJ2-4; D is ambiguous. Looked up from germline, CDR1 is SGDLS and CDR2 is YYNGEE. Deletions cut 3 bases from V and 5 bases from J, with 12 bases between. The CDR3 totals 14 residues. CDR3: CASSALGAENIQYF. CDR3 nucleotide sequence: TGTGCCAGCAGCGCCCTCGGCGCGGAAAACATTCAGTACTTC. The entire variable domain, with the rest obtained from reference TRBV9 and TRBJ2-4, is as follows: DSGVTQTPKHLITATGQRVTLRCSPRSGDLSVYWYQQSLDQGLQFLIQYYNGEERAKGNILERFSAQQFPDLHSELNLSSLELGDSALYFCASSALGAENIQYFGAGTRLSVL.

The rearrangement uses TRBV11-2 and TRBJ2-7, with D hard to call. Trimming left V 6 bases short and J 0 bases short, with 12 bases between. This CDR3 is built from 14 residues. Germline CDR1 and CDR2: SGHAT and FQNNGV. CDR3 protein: CASSRSGGSYEQYF. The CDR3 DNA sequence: TGTGCCAGCAGTAGATCCGGCGGCTCCTACGAGCAGTACTTC.

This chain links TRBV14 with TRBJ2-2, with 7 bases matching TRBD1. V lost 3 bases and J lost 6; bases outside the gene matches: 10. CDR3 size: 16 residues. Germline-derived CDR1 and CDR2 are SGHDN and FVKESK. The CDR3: CASSHLRRQGSGELFF. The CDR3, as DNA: TGTGCCAGCAGCCACCTAAGGAGACAGGGCTCCGGGGAGCTGTTTTTT.

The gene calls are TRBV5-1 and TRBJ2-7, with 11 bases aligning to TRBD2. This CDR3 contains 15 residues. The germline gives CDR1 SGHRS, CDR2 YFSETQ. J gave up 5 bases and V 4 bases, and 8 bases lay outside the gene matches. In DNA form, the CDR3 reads TGCGCCAGCAGCATACCGACTAGCGGGAACGACGAGCAGTACTTC. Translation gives CASSIPTSGNDEQYF.

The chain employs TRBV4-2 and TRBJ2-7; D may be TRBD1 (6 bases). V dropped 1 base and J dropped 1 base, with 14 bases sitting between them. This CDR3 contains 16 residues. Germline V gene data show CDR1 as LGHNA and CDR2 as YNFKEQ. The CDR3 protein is CASSQGRGIKSYEQYF. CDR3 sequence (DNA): TGTGCCAGCAGCCAAGGTAGGGGGATCAAGTCCTACGAGCAGTACTTC.

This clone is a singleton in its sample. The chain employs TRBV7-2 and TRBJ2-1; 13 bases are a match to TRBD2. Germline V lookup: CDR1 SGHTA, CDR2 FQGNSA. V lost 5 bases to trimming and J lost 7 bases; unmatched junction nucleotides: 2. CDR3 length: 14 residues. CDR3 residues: CASSQGLAGNEQFF. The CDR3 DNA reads TGTGCCAGCAGCCAGGGACTAGCGGGAAATGAGCAGTTCTTC.

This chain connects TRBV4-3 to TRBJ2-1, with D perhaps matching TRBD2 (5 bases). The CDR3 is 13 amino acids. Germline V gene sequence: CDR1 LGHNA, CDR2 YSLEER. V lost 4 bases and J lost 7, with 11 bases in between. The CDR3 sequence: CASSRLLENEQFF. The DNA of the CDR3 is TGCGCCAGCAGCCGCCTACTAGAGAATGAGCAGTTCTTC.

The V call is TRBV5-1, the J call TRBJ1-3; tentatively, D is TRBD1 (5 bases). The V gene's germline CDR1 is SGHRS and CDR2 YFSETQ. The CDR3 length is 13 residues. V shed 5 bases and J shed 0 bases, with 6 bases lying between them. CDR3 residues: CASRQDSGNTIYF. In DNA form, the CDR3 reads TGCGCCAGCAGACAGGACTCTGGAAACACCATATATTTT.

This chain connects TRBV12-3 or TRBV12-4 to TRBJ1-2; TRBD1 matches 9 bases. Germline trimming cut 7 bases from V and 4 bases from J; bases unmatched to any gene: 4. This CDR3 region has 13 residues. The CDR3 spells CASNPTGGYGYTF. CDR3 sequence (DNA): TGTGCCAGCAATCCGACAGGGGGCTATGGCTACACCTTC.

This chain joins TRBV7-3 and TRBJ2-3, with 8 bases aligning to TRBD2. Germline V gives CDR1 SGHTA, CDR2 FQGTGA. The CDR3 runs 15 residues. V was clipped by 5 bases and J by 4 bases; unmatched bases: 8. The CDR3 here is CASSLAGGMADTQYF. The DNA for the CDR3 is TGTGCCAGCAGCCTCGCGGGGGGCATGGCAGATACGCAGTATTTT.

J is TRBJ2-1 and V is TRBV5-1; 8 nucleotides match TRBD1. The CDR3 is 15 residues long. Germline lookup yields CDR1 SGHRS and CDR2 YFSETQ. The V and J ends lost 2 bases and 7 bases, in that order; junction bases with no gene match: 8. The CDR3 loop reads CASSFGQGLGNEQFF. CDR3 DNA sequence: TGCGCCAGCAGCTTCGGACAGGGATTAGGGAATGAGCAGTTCTTC.

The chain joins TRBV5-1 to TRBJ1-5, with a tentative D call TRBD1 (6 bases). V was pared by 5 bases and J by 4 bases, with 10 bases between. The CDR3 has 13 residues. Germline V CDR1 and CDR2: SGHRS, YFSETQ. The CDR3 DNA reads TGCGCCAGCAGGCCAGGGGTAAATCAGCCCCAGCATTTT. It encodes CASRPGVNQPQHF.

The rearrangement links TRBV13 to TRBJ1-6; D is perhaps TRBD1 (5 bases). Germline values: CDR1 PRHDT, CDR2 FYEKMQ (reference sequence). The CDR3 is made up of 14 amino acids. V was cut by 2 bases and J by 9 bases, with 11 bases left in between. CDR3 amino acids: CASSLMGGGSPLHF. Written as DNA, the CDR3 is TGTGCCAGCAGCTTAATGGGGGGGGGTTCACCCCTCCACTTT.

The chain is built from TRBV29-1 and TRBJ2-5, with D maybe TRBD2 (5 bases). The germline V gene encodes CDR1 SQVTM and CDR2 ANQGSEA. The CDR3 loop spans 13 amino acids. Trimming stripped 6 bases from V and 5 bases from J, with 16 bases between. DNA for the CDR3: TGCAGCGTCCTCGGGGATGGCGGGGAGACCCAGTACTTC. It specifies CSVLGDGGETQYF.

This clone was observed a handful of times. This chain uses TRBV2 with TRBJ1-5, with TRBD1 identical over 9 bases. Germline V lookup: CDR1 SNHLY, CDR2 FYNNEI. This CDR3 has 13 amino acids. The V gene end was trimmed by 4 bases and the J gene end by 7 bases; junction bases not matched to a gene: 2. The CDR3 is CASSADRGQPQHF. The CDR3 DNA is TGTGCCAGCAGTGCGGACAGGGGCCAGCCCCAGCATTTT.

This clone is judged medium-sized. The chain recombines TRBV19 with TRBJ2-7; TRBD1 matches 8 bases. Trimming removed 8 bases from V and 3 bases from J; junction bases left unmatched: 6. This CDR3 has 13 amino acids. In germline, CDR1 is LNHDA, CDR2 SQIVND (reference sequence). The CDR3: CASSDRVYYEQYF. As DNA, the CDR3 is TGTGCCAGTTCGGACAGGGTTTACTACGAGCAGTACTTC.

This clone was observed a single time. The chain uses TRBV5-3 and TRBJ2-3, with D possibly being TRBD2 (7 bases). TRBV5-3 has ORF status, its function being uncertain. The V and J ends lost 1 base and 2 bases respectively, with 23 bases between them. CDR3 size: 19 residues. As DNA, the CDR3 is TGTGCCAGAAGCTTGTTCCCGACGGTTGGCGGGGGCTCCACAGATACGCAGTATTTT. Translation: CARSLFPTVGGGSTDTQYF.

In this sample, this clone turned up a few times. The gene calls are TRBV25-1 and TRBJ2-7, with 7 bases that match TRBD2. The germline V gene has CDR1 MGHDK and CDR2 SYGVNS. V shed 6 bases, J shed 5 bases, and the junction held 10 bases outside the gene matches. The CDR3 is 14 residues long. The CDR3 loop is CASSKAGAGHEQYF. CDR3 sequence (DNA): TGTGCCAGCAGCAAGGCGGGAGCCGGGCACGAGCAGTACTTC.

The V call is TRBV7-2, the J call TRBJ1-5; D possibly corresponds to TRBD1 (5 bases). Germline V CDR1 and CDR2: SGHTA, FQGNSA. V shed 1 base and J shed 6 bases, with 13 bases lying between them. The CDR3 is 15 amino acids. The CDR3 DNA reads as TGTGCCAGCAGCTTAGATGGGGCAGGCGGTCAGCCCCAGCATTTT. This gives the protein CASSLDGAGGQPQHF.